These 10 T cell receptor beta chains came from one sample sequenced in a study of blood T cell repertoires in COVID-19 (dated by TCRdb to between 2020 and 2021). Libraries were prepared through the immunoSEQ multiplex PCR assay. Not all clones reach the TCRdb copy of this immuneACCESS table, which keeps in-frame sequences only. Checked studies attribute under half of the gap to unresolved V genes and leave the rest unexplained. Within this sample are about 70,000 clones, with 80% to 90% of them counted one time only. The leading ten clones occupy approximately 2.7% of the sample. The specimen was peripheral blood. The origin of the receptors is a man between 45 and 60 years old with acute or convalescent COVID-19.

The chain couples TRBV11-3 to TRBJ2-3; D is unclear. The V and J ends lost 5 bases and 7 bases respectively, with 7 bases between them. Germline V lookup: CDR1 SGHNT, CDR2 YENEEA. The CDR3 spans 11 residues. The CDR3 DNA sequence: TGTGCCAGCAGCCAGGATAATACGCAGTATTTT. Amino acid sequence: CASSQDNTQYF.

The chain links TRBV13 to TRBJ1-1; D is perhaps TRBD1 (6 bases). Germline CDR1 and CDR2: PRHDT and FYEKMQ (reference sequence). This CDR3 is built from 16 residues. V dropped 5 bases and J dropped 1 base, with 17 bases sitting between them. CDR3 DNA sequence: TGTGCCAGCAGCACCCTGACAGGTAAGCCGAACACTGAAGCTTTCTTT. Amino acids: CASSTLTGKPNTEAFF.

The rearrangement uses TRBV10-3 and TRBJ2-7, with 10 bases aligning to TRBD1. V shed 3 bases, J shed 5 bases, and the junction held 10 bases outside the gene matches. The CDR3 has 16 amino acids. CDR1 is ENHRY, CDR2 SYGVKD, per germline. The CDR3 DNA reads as TGTGCCATCAGTGACCGAACGACAGGGGGCACAGACGAGCAGTACGTC. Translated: CAISDRTTGGTDEQYV.

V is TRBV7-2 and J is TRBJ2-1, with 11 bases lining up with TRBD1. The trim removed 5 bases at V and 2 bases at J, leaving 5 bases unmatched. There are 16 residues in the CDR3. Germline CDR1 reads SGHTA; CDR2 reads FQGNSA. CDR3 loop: CASSKRTGGPYNEQFF. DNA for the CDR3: TGTGCCAGCAGCAAAAGGACAGGGGGCCCCTACAATGAGCAGTTCTTC.

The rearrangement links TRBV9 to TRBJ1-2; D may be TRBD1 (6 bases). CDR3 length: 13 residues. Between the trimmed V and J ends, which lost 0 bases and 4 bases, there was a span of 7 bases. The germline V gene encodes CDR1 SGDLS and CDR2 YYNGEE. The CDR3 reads CASSVGDTYGYTF. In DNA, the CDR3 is TGTGCCAGCAGCGTAGGGGACACCTATGGCTACACCTTC.

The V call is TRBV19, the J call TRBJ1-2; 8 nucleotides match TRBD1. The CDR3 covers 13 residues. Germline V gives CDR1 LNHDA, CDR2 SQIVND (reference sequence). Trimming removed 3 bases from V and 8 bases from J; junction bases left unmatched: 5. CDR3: CASSMTGEVGYTF. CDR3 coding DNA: TGTGCCAGTAGTATGACAGGGGAAGTAGGCTACACCTTC. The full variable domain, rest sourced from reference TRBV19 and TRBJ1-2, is DGGITQSPKYLFRKEGQNVTLSCEQNLNHDAMYWYRQDPGQGLRLIYYSQIVNDFQKGDIAEGYSVSREKKESFPLTVTSAQKNPTAFYLCASSMTGEVGYTFGSGTRLTVV.

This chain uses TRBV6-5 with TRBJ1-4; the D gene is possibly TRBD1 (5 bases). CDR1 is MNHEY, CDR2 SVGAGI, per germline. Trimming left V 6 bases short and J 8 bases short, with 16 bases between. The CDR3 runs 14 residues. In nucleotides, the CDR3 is TGTGCCAGCAGGGTGGGGGGTGTAGAAGAAAAACTGTTTTTT. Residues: CASRVGGVEEKLFF.

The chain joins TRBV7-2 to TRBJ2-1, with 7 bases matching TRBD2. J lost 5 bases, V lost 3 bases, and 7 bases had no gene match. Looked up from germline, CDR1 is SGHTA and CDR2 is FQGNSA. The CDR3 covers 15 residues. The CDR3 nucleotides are TGTGCCAGCAGCTTGGCCGGGACTAACCACAATGAGCAGTTCTTC. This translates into CASSLAGTNHNEQFF.

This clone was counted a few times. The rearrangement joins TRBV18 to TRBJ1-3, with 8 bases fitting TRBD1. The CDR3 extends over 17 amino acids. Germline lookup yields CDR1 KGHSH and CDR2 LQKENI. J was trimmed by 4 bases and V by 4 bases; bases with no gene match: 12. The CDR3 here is CASSREVRTGKGNTIYF. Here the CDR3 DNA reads TGTGCCAGCTCACGGGAAGTTCGGACAGGGAAAGGAAACACCATATATTTT.

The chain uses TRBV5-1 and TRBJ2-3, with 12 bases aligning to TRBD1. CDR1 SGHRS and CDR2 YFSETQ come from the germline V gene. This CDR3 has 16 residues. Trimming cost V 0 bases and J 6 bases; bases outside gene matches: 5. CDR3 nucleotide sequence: TGCGCCAGCAGCTTGGCGGGACAGGGGGCGCAGGATACGCAGTATTTT. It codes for CASSLAGQGAQDTQYF.